The 26 T cell receptor beta chains below all came from one sample that was sequenced in a study of PD-L1 blockade in urothelial cancer. This table comes from immunoSEQ multiplex PCR, and its TCRdb copy is limited to in-frame clones, with some not included. The table has about 50,000 clones, about 83% seen once; the top ten hold roughly 15%. Noted time point: pretreatment peripheral blood. The sample here was PBMCs, taken around atezolizumab (anti-PD-L1) treatment. The receptors originated from a woman between 55 and 75 years old with urothelial cancer.

V usage is TRBV7-9 and J usage is TRBJ1-1; 8 bases map to TRBD1. The V gene's germline CDR1 is SEHNR and CDR2 FQNEAQ (reference sequence). J gave up 8 bases and V 2 bases, and 7 bases lay outside the gene matches. The CDR3 is made up of 14 amino acids. The CDR3 here is CASSLTLGQGEAFF. The CDR3 coding sequence is TGTGCCAGCAGCTTAACACTAGGACAGGGAGAAGCTTTCTTT. Together with reference TRBV7-9 and TRBJ1-1, the CDR3 gives the full variable domain: DTGVSQNPRHKITKRGQNVTFRCDPISEHNRLYWYRQTLGQGPEFLTYFQNEAQLEKSRLLSDRFSAERPKGSFSTLEIQRTEQGDSAMYLCASSLTLGQGEAFFGQGTRLTVV.

V is TRBV7-2 and J is TRBJ2-7; D is perhaps TRBD2 (5 bases). Trimming shortened V by 4 bases and J by 3 bases, and 16 bases separated the two germline ends. This CDR3 has 15 amino acids. The germline V gene has CDR1 SGHTA and CDR2 FQGNSA. The CDR3 is CASSSPSGLNYEQYF. The DNA of the CDR3 is TGTGCCAGCAGCTCACCCTCCGGACTCAACTACGAGCAGTACTTC.

The chain couples TRBV9 to TRBJ2-2; 7 nucleotides line up with TRBD2. CDR1 SGDLS and CDR2 YYNGEE come from the germline V gene. J gave up 1 base and V 1 base, and 4 bases lay outside the gene matches. The CDR3 has 16 residues. In DNA form, the CDR3 reads TGTGCCAGCAGCGTATACCAGCGGGGGAACACCGGGGAGCTGTTTTTT. Its translation: CASSVYQRGNTGELFF.

This sequence joins TRBV28 and TRBJ2-1; D is possibly TRBD1 (6 bases). The CDR3 is made up of 11 amino acids. The germline V gene encodes CDR1 MDHEN and CDR2 SYDVKM. V lost 6 bases and J 14 bases, leaving 14 bases between the germline ends. The CDR3 sequence is CASSLTGFKFF. The CDR3 DNA sequence: TGTGCCAGCAGCCTCACAGGGTTTAAGTTCTTC. The entire variable domain, with the rest obtained from reference TRBV28 and TRBJ2-1, is as follows: DVKVTQSSRYLVKRTGEKVFLECVQDMDHENMFWYRQDPGLGLRLIYFSYDVKMKEKGDIPEGYSVSREKKERFSLILESASTNQTSMYLCASSLTGFKFFGPGTRLTVL.

This chain connects TRBV9 to TRBJ2-3; maybe TRBD2 (6 bases). CDR1 SGDLS and CDR2 YYNGEE come from the germline V gene. CDR3 length: 14 amino acids. Trimming removed 4 bases from V and 2 bases from J, with 11 bases in between. Here the CDR3 DNA reads TGTGCCAGCAGCCCGGGACTTGCCACAGATACGCAGTATTTT. Amino acids: CASSPGLATDTQYF. The complete variable domain, with remaining parts taken from reference TRBV9 and TRBJ2-3, reads DSGVTQTPKHLITATGQRVTLRCSPRSGDLSVYWYQQSLDQGLQFLIQYYNGEERAKGNILERFSAQQFPDLHSELNLSSLELGDSALYFCASSPGLATDTQYFGPGTRLTVL.

This chain joins TRBV19 and TRBJ2-5, with D hard to call. Between the trimmed V and J ends, which lost 2 bases and 2 bases, there was a span of 6 bases. Germline V gives CDR1 LNHDA, CDR2 SQIVND (reference sequence). The CDR3 totals 13 residues. CDR3 sequence: CASSINSQETQYF. CDR3 DNA sequence: TGTGCCAGTAGTATAAACAGTCAAGAGACCCAGTACTTC.

This chain uses TRBV9 with TRBJ1-2, with 7 bases that match TRBD1. After removal of 3 bases from V and 7 bases from J, the junction contained 12 bases not matched to a gene. This CDR3 region has 15 residues. Per the germline V gene, CDR1 is SGDLS and CDR2 is YYNGEE. The CDR3 reads CASSGSLRGITGYTF. DNA of the CDR3: TGTGCCAGCAGCGGTTCACTCAGGGGGATTACTGGCTACACCTTC. The complete variable domain, with remaining parts taken from reference TRBV9 and TRBJ1-2, reads DSGVTQTPKHLITATGQRVTLRCSPRSGDLSVYWYQQSLDQGLQFLIQYYNGEERAKGNILERFSAQQFPDLHSELNLSSLELGDSALYFCASSGSLRGITGYTFGSGTRLTVV.

The DNA for the CDR3 is TGTGCCAGCAGTTTCACCCCCGGGACAGGGGATGAAAAACTGTTTTTT. As protein: CASSFTPGTGDEKLFF. This chain connects TRBV7-9 to TRBJ1-4, with 10 nucleotides matching TRBD1. CDR1 is SEHNR, CDR2 FQNEAQ, per germline (reference sequence). The CDR3 is made up of 16 amino acids. Trimming cost V 6 bases and J 6 bases; bases outside gene matches: 10.

V usage is TRBV6-1 and J usage is TRBJ1-3, with D possibly TRBD1 on 5 matching bases. Germline V gene lookup returns CDR1 MNHNS and CDR2 SASEGT. The CDR3 runs 18 residues. Trimming took 0 bases from V and 0 from J, leaving 15 bases between them. Here the CDR3 reads CASSEAVAFGASGNTIYF. In DNA, the CDR3 is TGTGCCAGCAGTGAAGCGGTGGCTTTTGGGGCCTCTGGAAACACCATATATTTT.

The chain is built from TRBV7-9 and TRBJ2-7, with D maybe TRBD2 (5 bases). Germline CDR1 reads SEHNR; CDR2 reads FQNEAQ (reference sequence). This CDR3 is 14 amino acids long. Trimming stripped 0 bases from V and 7 bases from J, with 13 bases between. In nucleotides, the CDR3 is TGTGCCAGCAGCTTAGCGCGTCAAGGCGGGGAGCAGTACTTC. Its translation: CASSLARQGGEQYF.

The rearrangement links TRBV18 to TRBJ2-4; tentative D call: TRBD2 (7 bases). The V gene's germline CDR1 is KGHSH and CDR2 LQKENI. Trimming left V 5 bases short and J 9 bases short, with 17 bases between. This CDR3 is built from 14 residues. The CDR3 DNA follows: TGTGCCAGCTCAGGGGACGGGGGGCTTGGCATTCAGTACTTC. This sequence encodes CASSGDGGLGIQYF.

The V gene is TRBV5-4, the J gene TRBJ2-6; no firm D call. The CDR3 consists of 16 residues. Germline loops: CDR1 SGHNT, CDR2 YYREEE (reference sequence). The germline V and J ends were trimmed by 1 base and 2 bases, with 10 bases remaining between them. The CDR3 spells CASSLPRSPGANVLTF. The CDR3 region has the DNA TGTGCCAGCAGCTTGCCCAGATCTCCTGGGGCCAACGTCCTGACTTTC.

The chain is built from TRBV5-1 and TRBJ2-2, with 10 positions matching TRBD2. The CDR3 spans 17 residues. Germline V CDR1 and CDR2: SGHRS, YFSETQ. Unmatched junction bases numbered 8, after V lost 1 base and J lost 5 bases. The CDR3 is CASSLRATSGKTGELFF. In DNA form, the CDR3 reads TGCGCCAGCAGCTTGAGGGCCACTAGCGGGAAAACCGGGGAGCTGTTTTTT.

The J gene is TRBJ1-5, the V gene TRBV6-5; D is unclear. The CDR3 has 14 residues. Trimming cost V 6 bases and J 2 bases, with 11 bases left between them. Germline CDR1 MNHEY, CDR2 SVGAGI. The CDR3 loop reads CASRPVGGNQPQHF. The DNA for the CDR3 is TGTGCCAGCAGACCCGTCGGGGGCAATCAGCCCCAGCATTTT.

V gene TRBV4-1 combines with J gene TRBJ2-5; TRBD2 might be the D (6 bases). This CDR3 is built from 17 residues. Germline assignment: CDR1 MGHRA and CDR2 YSYEKL. Between the trimmed V and J ends, which lost 6 bases and 3 bases, there was a span of 23 bases. CDR3 loop: CASRQTGAGVVEETQYF. The CDR3 DNA is TGCGCCAGCAGGCAGACGGGAGCGGGCGTGGTGGAAGAGACCCAGTACTTC.

This clone was counted a single time. This chain connects TRBV11-1 to TRBJ2-1; 9 nucleotides align to TRBD2. V was clipped by 0 bases and J by 4 bases; unmatched bases: 1. Germline V lookup: CDR1 SGHAT, CDR2 FQDESV (reference sequence). This CDR3 is built from 15 residues. The CDR3 region has the DNA TGTGCCAGCAGCTTAGCTCTAGCGGGGTACAATGAGCAGTTCTTC. This translates into CASSLALAGYNEQFF.

V is TRBV25-1 and J is TRBJ2-1, with TRBD1 matching 10 bases. CDR3 length equals 16 residues. Germline CDR1 reads MGHDK; CDR2 reads SYGVNS. The junction had 5 bases not matched to a gene; V was cut back by 1 base and J by 5 bases. The CDR3 bases are TGTGCCAGCAGTGAATTGGGGACAGGGGAAAACAATGAGCAGTTCTTC. Translated, it gives CASSELGTGENNEQFF.

The chain carries TRBV5-1 and TRBJ2-1; TRBD1 matches at 12 bases. Germline V gives CDR1 SGHRS, CDR2 YFSETQ. V lost 4 bases, J lost 7 bases, and 9 bases stayed unmatched. This CDR3 is 16 amino acids long. CDR3 in amino acids: CASSTRDRGPNNEQFF. In DNA form, the CDR3 reads TGCGCCAGCAGCACCCGGGACAGGGGGCCGAATAATGAGCAGTTCTTC.

V usage is TRBV9 and J usage is TRBJ2-1; D is perhaps TRBD2 (6 bases). Germline assignment: CDR1 SGDLS and CDR2 YYNGEE. The CDR3 sequence is 17 residues long. V was pared by 0 bases and J by 0 bases, with 13 bases between. CDR3: CASSVAPGLLSYNEQFF. Written as DNA, the CDR3 is TGTGCCAGCAGCGTAGCCCCGGGACTGCTCTCCTACAATGAGCAGTTCTTC.

The CDR3 here is CASSLSLDRGVTGELFF. The CDR3 nucleotides read TGTGCCAGCAGTCTTAGCTTGGACAGGGGGGTCACCGGGGAGCTGTTTTTT. The rearrangement joins TRBV11-2 to TRBJ2-2, with 10 bases aligning to TRBD1. J was trimmed by 4 bases and V by 6 bases; bases with no gene match: 11. Germline lookup yields CDR1 SGHAT and CDR2 FQNNGV. This CDR3 has 17 residues.

The chain carries TRBV10-3 and TRBJ1-2; weak D call: TRBD1 (6 bases). Germline V gene data show CDR1 as ENHRY and CDR2 as SYGVKD. The CDR3 has 14 residues. V was cut by 2 bases and J by 3 bases, with 10 bases left in between. CDR3 loop: CAISEGGVYYGYTF. The CDR3, as DNA: TGTGCCATCAGTGAGGGGGGCGTATACTATGGCTACACCTTC.

The chain links TRBV18 to TRBJ2-3; TRBD1 matches 9 bases. The CDR3 has 17 amino acids. The V segment lost 2 bases and the J segment 4 bases; nucleotides outside the gene matches: 10. Germline V gives CDR1 KGHSH, CDR2 LQKENI. The CDR3 loop is CASSPRDAGQGADTQYF. Written as DNA, the CDR3 is TGTGCCAGCTCACCAAGGGACGCGGGACAGGGAGCAGATACGCAGTATTTT.

The chain has TRBV30 and TRBJ1-5, with D perhaps TRBD1 (5 bases). The CDR3 length is 12 residues. CDR1 GTSNPN and CDR2 SVGIG come from the germline V gene (reference sequence). V dropped 5 bases and J dropped 7 bases, with 12 bases sitting between them. CDR3 coding DNA: TGTGCCTGGTTACCTTGGGGCCAGCCCCAGCATTTT. Protein sequence: CAWLPWGQPQHF.

The rearrangement links TRBV7-2 to TRBJ1-3; TRBD1 matches at 9 bases. CDR1 is SGHTA, CDR2 FQGNSA, per germline. V was clipped by 1 base and J by 2 bases; unmatched bases: 0. There are 15 residues in the CDR3. CDR3 region: CASSLGTGAGNTIYF. The CDR3 DNA reads TGTGCCAGCAGCTTAGGGACAGGGGCTGGAAACACCATATATTTT.

The chain recombines TRBV27 with TRBJ1-2; a weak D match, TRBD1 (5 bases). V gave up 5 bases and J gave up 7 bases, with 17 bases separating them. CDR1 and CDR2 (germline): MNHEY, SMNVEV (reference sequence). This CDR3 has 14 residues. The DNA of the CDR3 is TGTGCCAGCAGTACAACGCAGGGTTCGGCTGGCTACACCTTC. It is translated as CASSTTQGSAGYTF.

This chain uses TRBV29-1 with TRBJ1-1; D is perhaps TRBD1 (6 bases). V gave up 6 bases and J gave up 4 bases, with 18 bases separating them. The CDR3 totals 14 residues. Germline V gives CDR1 SQVTM, CDR2 ANQGSEA. The CDR3 spells CSVHVGASGTEAFF. CDR3 coding DNA: TGCAGCGTCCACGTGGGGGCCTCCGGCACTGAAGCTTTCTTT. The variable domain in full, completed from reference TRBV29-1 and TRBJ1-1, reads SAVISQKPSRDICQRGTSLTIQCQVDSQVTMMFWYRQQPGQSLTLIATANQGSEATYESGFVIDKFPISRPNLTFSTLTVSNMSPEDSSIYLCSVHVGASGTEAFFGQGTRLTVV.